These T cell receptor beta chains were read from a single sample in a study of cytomegalovirus exposure and HLA in healthy donors. Profiled with immunoSEQ multiplex PCR; TCRdb holds only in-frame clones, not every one. The sample lists around 85,000 clones; over 70% were seen once. The specimen sequenced was PBMCs. These receptor sequences come from a male donor in good health and CMV-seronegative. Each CDR3 is given with its conserved first and last residue. D genes are given only for firm matches. A clone size is listed for some rows: how often the clone was seen (once, few, many), or a class if it is expanded.

j_call | v_call | clone_size | d_call | cdr3_nt | cdr3_aa
TRBJ1-1 | TRBV19 | once | TRBD1 | TGTGCCAGTAGTAAACCCGGGACAGAGAACACTGAAGCTTTCTTT | CASSKPGTENTEAFF
TRBJ1-2 | TRBV2 | . | TRBD1 | TGTGCCAGCAGTTATAGGGACAGGGTGGATGGCTACACCTTC | CASSYRDRVDGYTF
TRBJ2-5 | TRBV7-2 | . | . | TGTGCCAGCAGCTTAGCGGGCAGCCAAGAGACCCAGTACTTC | CASSLAGSQETQYF
TRBJ2-3 | TRBV10-3 | . | TRBD2 | TGTGCCTACAATGCGCGGGGGGGCCCAGATACGCAGTATTTT | CAYNARGGPDTQYF
TRBJ1-2 | TRBV13 | . | . | TGTGCCAGCAGCTTAGGGGCGGAGGGGAACTATGGCTACCCCTTC | CASSLGAEGNYGYPF
TRBJ2-3 | TRBV18 | . | . | TGTGCCAGCTCAGCGGGACTTAGCACAGATACGCAGTATTTT | CASSAGLSTDTQYF
TRBJ1-2 | TRBV5-4 | . | . | TGTGCCAGCAGCTTAGACAGGAACTATGGCTACACCTTC | CASSLDRNYGYTF
TRBJ2-5 | TRBV9 | . | . | TGTGCCAGCAGCGTAGGGGGGGAAATGAGGGCCCAGTACTTC | CASSVGGEMRAQYF
TRBJ2-3 | TRBV4-1 | . | TRBD2 | TGCGCCAGCAGCCAAGAGACCGGGAGGGATACGCAGTATTTT | CASSQETGRDTQYF
TRBJ1-5 | TRBV19 | . | . | TGTGCCACCCAAAAGGGGCAGGGCGCCAGTTGGCCCCAGAATTTT | CATQKGQGASWPQNF
TRBJ2-7 | TRBV27 | . | . | TGTGCCAGCAGTTTAAGAGGGGGACACGGCGGGTACGAGCAGTACTTC | CASSLRGGHGGYEQYF
TRBJ1-5 | TRBV30 | . | . | TGTGCCTGGAGTCTACGCCGTAGCAATCAGCCCCAGCATTTT | CAWSLRRSNQPQHF
TRBJ1-6 | TRBV30 | . | TRBD1 | TGTGCCTGGAGTGTTCTTGACAGGGTCAATTCACCCCTCAACTTT | CAWSVLDRVNSPLNF
TRBJ1-1 | TRBV19 | . | . | TGTGCCAGCTTAAAGGGGACTACGTCTGTAACTGAAGCTTTCTTT | CASLKGTTSVTEAFF
TRBJ2-7 | TRBV5-1 | . | TRBD1 | TGCGCCAGCAGCAGGACAGGGGGGCGGTACGAGCAGTACTTC | CASSRTGGRYEQYF
TRBJ1-3 | TRBV5-1 | . | . | TGCGCCAGCAGCTTTTCAGGGGGAAACACCATATATTTT | CASSFSGGNTIYF
TRBJ1-3 | TRBV11-2 | . | TRBD1 | TGTGCCAGCAGCTTACAGGGGGTGAACACCATATATTTT | CASSLQGVNTIYF
TRBJ2-3 | TRBV7-2 | . | . | TGTGCCAGCAGCTTAGTTTCGGGAGCGCAGTATTTT | CASSLVSGAQYF
TRBJ1-1 | TRBV23-1 | . | . | TGCGCCAGCAGTCAAAGCCCCCCGGGGGACGCTTTCTTT | CASSQSPPGDAFF
TRBJ2-1 | TRBV9 | few | TRBD1 | TGTGCCAGCAGCGTAGGGGACAGGGTCCGTGAGCAGTTCTTC | CASSVGDRVREQFF
TRBJ2-1 | TRBV5-1 | . | TRBD1 | TGCGCCAGCAGCTTGGGGGGACAGGTTTACAATGAGCAGTTCTTC | CASSLGGQVYNEQFF
TRBJ1-2 | TRBV9 | . | . | TGTGCCAGCAGCGTAGATAAGAGAGACTATGGCTACACCTTC | CASSVDKRDYGYTF
TRBJ1-2 | TRBV2 | . | TRBD1 | TGTGCCAGCTCGGACAGGATGAACTATGGCTACACCTTC | CASSDRMNYGYTF
TRBJ2-7 | TRBV5-1 | . | . | TGCGCCAGCAGCTTGGCCCCCCAGGGAACCGGCGAGCAGTACTTC | CASSLAPQGTGEQYF
TRBJ2-3 | TRBV21-1 | . | . | TGTGCCAGCAGCAAAGTTCAACTAGCGGTTAAGGCTAGCACAGATACGCAGTATTTT | CASSKVQLAVKASTDTQYF
TRBJ1-6 | TRBV30 | . | TRBD1 | TGTGCCTGGAGAATACAGGGGGTTAATTCACCCCTCCACTTT | CAWRIQGVNSPLHF
TRBJ2-7 | TRBV7-2 | . | TRBD2 | TGTGCCAGCAGCTTAGGTAGGACTAGCGGGATTATCTCCTACGAGCAGTACTTC | CASSLGRTSGIISYEQYF
TRBJ2-7 | TRBV6-5 | . | . | TGTGCCAGCAGTTATATTAGGAGAAGCTCCTACGAGCAGTACTTC | CASSYIRRSSYEQYF
TRBJ2-3 | TRBV5-1 | . | TRBD1 | TGCGCCAGCAGCTTGGTTCCGGGACAGGGAACAGATACGCAGTATTTT | CASSLVPGQGTDTQYF
TRBJ1-3 | TRBV7-6 | . | . | TGTGCCAGCAGCTTGGGCACAAACTCTGGAAACACCATATATTTT | CASSLGTNSGNTIYF
TRBJ2-7 | TRBV28 | once | . | TGTGCCAGCAGGGGGGCTCCCACATACTACGAGCAGTACTTC | CASRGAPTYYEQYF
TRBJ2-5 | TRBV15 | . | TRBD2 | TGTGCCACCAGCAGAGCTAGCGGCCAAGAGACCCAGTACTTC | CATSRASGQETQYF
TRBJ2-1 | TRBV5-1 | . | . | TGCGCCAGCAGCTTGGTCGGAGGGGCGTTGTACAATGAGCAGTTCTTC | CASSLVGGALYNEQFF
TRBJ2-3 | TRBV28 | . | . | TGTGCCAGCAGCACTTATACTCAGGGCACAGATACGCAGTATTTT | CASSTYTQGTDTQYF
TRBJ2-7 | TRBV4-3 | . | TRBD1 | TGCGCCAGCAGCCAAGGACAGGGGGGGACCTACGAGCAGTACTTC | CASSQGQGGTYEQYF
TRBJ2-7 | TRBV29-1 | . | TRBD1 | TGCAGCGTGGGACAGGGGGCTGACGAGCAGTACTTC | CSVGQGADEQYF
TRBJ2-5 | TRBV6-1 | . | TRBD2 | TGTGCCAGCAGTGAAAGCCCCCGACTAGCGCGACCCTTGACCCAGTACTTC | CASSESPRLARPLTQYF
TRBJ1-2 | TRBV4-1 | once | TRBD1 | TGCGCCAGCAGCCAAAACGACAGGGGGCGAAGTGGCTACACCTTC | CASSQNDRGRSGYTF
TRBJ1-2 | TRBV7-8 | few | . | TGTGCCAGCAGCTTAGGTTGGCAGGGGACCACTAACTATGGCTACACCTTC | CASSLGWQGTTNYGYTF
TRBJ1-5 | TRBV2 | . | TRBD1 | TGTGCCAGCAGTGAAAGGACAGGGACTCAGCCCCAGCATTTT | CASSERTGTQPQHF
TRBJ1-5 | TRBV6-1 | . | . | TGTGCCAGCAGTGAAGCGGGGGGCGGGAGTAATCAGCCCCAGCATTTT | CASSEAGGGSNQPQHF
TRBJ2-5 | TRBV19 | . | TRBD2 | TGTGCCAGTAGCCCGAGTAGCGGGAGTCAGGAGACCCAGTACTTC | CASSPSSGSQETQYF
TRBJ2-7 | TRBV5-1 | . | . | TGCGCCAGCAGCTTGCAACCGGGTGGCGCGGTAAGCTCCTACGAGCAGTACTTC | CASSLQPGGAVSSYEQYF